This TCR beta chain was obtained from a study of blood T cell repertoires in COVID-19. About the research overall: COVID-19 samples, acute and convalescent, were from the United States, Italy and Spain.

V was trimmed by 4 bases and J by 7 bases, leaving 16 bases between them. This CDR3 comprises 15 residues. Germline V gene lookup returns CDR1 SEHNR and CDR2 FQNEAQ (reference sequence). The repertoire was sequenced with immunoSEQ multiplex PCR; TCRdb's copy has only in-frame clones and lacks some. The sample lists 150,000 to 200,000 clones; roughly 90% were seen once. This chain connects TRBV7-9 to TRBJ2-2, with D perhaps TRBD2 (5 bases). The receptor was isolated from a man between 18 and 35 years old with COVID-19, enrolled during active disease. Sequencing input: peripheral blood. In DNA form, the CDR3 reads TGTGCCAGCAGCTCAGCCTGGGGAGAGGGCGGGGAGCTGTTTTTT. Translated: CASSSAWGEGGELFF.